The 23 T cell receptor beta chains presented below share a single source sample, sequenced in a study of response to subunit inactivated influenza vaccine. A single record per CDR3 protein comes from TCRdb applying MiXCR to the RT-PCR reads. This table holds hundreds of thousands of distinct CDR3 sequences, around 8% found once. The specimen was PBMCs from blood, collected around 2 years after vaccination. These receptors all stem from a man aged 50 to 69 who received an inactivated influenza vaccine.

Only a few counts were recorded for this clonotype. This chain joins TRBV4-2 and TRBJ1-6; weak D call: TRBD1 (6 bases). CDR1 LGHNA and CDR2 YNFKEQ come from the germline V gene. Trimming stripped 4 bases from V and 10 bases from J, with 17 bases between. CDR3 size: 15 residues. CDR3 sequence reads: CASSLEGVKKSPLHF. The CDR3 nucleotides are TGTGCCAGCAGCCTGGAGGGGGTAAAAAAATCACCCCTCCACTTT.

The chain joins TRBV6-2 or TRBV6-3 to TRBJ2-1, with D possibly being TRBD2 (6 bases). Between the trimmed V and J ends, which lost 5 bases and 0 bases, there was a span of 11 bases. Germline assignment: CDR1 MNHEY and CDR2 SVGEGT. This CDR3 is 15 amino acids long. The CDR3, as DNA: TGTGCCAGCAGTCTCGGGAGCCCCTCCTACAATGAGCAGTTCTTC. It specifies CASSLGSPSYNEQFF.

The gene calls are TRBV7-2 and TRBJ2-7, with TRBD2 matching over 10 bases. The germline V gene has CDR1 SGHTA and CDR2 FQGNSA. Trimming cost V 3 bases and J 4 bases; bases outside gene matches: 6. This CDR3 spans 15 amino acids. This CDR3 reads CASSFAAGGRYEQYF. In nucleotides, the CDR3 is TGTGCCAGCAGCTTTGCAGCGGGAGGGAGATACGAGCAGTACTTC.

Ten or more counts support this clonotype. The chain has TRBV4-3 and TRBJ2-1; 8 nucleotides line up with TRBD2. V shed 0 bases and J 3 bases; nucleotides not matched to a gene: 4. The CDR3 length is 16 residues. CDR1 and CDR2 (germline): LGHNA, YSLEER. CDR3 coding DNA: TGCGCCAGCAGCCAAGATCACCTAGCGGGCTACAATGAGCAGTTCTTC. Translated: CASSQDHLAGYNEQFF.

The rearrangement links TRBV28 to TRBJ2-1; the D gene is possibly TRBD1 (6 bases). The CDR3 is 13 residues long. Trimming shortened V by 6 bases and J by 0 bases, and 6 bases separated the two germline ends. Germline-derived CDR1 and CDR2 are MDHEN and SYDVKM. The CDR3 here is CASRGASYNEQFF. DNA for the CDR3: TGTGCCAGCAGGGGGGCCTCCTACAATGAGCAGTTCTTC.

In its sample, this clonotype was seen a few times. This chain uses TRBV6-5 with TRBJ1-5; 7 bases match TRBD1. The CDR3 extends over 15 amino acids. The junction had 6 bases not matched to a gene; V was cut back by 4 bases and J by 3 bases. Germline CDR1 is MNHEY and CDR2 is SVGAGI. The CDR3 coding sequence is TGTGCCAGCAGTTCACCGGGACAGAACAATCAGCCCCAGCATTTT. Translating gives CASSSPGQNNQPQHF.

This clonotype has a handful of counts. V usage is TRBV6-2 or TRBV6-3 and J usage is TRBJ2-2; D is possibly TRBD2 (7 bases). Germline V gives CDR1 MNHEY, CDR2 SVGEGT. The CDR3 consists of 16 residues. Trimming removed 7 bases from V and 2 bases from J, with 17 bases in between. CDR3 sequence reads: CASTPQGRANTGELFF. The DNA for the CDR3 is TGTGCCAGCACCCCCCAGGGGAGGGCCAACACCGGGGAGCTGTTTTTT.

The rearrangement links TRBV10-3 to TRBJ1-1; D unclear. The germline V gene has CDR1 ENHRY and CDR2 SYGVKD. V shed 3 bases and J shed 2 bases, with 7 bases lying between them. This CDR3 is 13 amino acids long. The CDR3 region is CAISDSTNTEAFF. The CDR3 DNA follows: TGTGCCATCAGTGACAGTACAAACACTGAAGCTTTCTTT.

This clonotype was detected ten times or more. This chain uses TRBV6-5 with TRBJ2-2; D remains ambiguous. The CDR3 totals 14 residues. Looked up from germline, CDR1 is MNHEY and CDR2 is SVGAGI. Trimming took 2 bases from V and 0 from J, leaving 4 bases between them. CDR3 protein: CASSYGANTGELFF. The CDR3 nucleotides are TGTGCCAGCAGTTACGGGGCGAACACCGGGGAGCTGTTTTTT.

There are a few counts of this clonotype. V gene TRBV9 combines with J gene TRBJ2-3, with 9 bases fitting TRBD1. Germline values: CDR1 SGDLS, CDR2 YYNGEE. V shed 3 bases, J shed 0 bases, and the junction held 5 bases outside the gene matches. The CDR3 contains 16 residues. The CDR3 coding sequence is TGTGCCAGCAGCGACTGGACAGGGGCTAGCACAGATACGCAGTATTTT. Residues: CASSDWTGASTDTQYF. Supplemented by reference TRBV9 and TRBJ2-3, the full variable domain reads DSGVTQTPKHLITATGQRVTLRCSPRSGDLSVYWYQQSLDQGLQFLIQYYNGEERAKGNILERFSAQQFPDLHSELNLSSLELGDSALYFCASSDWTGASTDTQYFGPGTRLTVL.

This clonotype was counted ten times or more. The chain is built from TRBV19 and TRBJ1-3, with D unclear. The CDR3 length is 13 residues. V dropped 4 bases and J dropped 8 bases, with 12 bases sitting between them. The germline V gene encodes CDR1 LNHDA and CDR2 SQIVND (reference sequence). The CDR3 sequence is CASSTTLADTIYF. The DNA of the CDR3 is TGTGCCAGTAGTACGACCTTAGCGGACACCATATATTTT.

Many counts were recorded for this clonotype. The chain combines TRBV21-1 with TRBJ2-5; the table's D call of TRBD1 was not tested on the DNA. TRBV21-1 is a pseudogene locus. The CDR3 loop spans 15 amino acids. Here the CDR3 reads CASSKSQGEWETQYF. CDR3 nucleotides: TGTGCCAGCAGCAAGTCCCAGGGGGAATGGGAGACCCAGTACTTC.

This clonotype has a count of ten or more. Written as DNA, the CDR3 is TGTGCCAGCTCACCACGGGGACTAGCTCCCTACCAAGAGACCCAGTACTTC. Its translation: CASSPRGLAPYQETQYF. The chain joins TRBV18 to TRBJ2-5, with 9 bases lining up with TRBD2. The germline V gene has CDR1 KGHSH and CDR2 LQKENI. The CDR3 has 17 amino acids. J lost 0 bases, V lost 1 base, and 6 bases had no gene match.

The rearrangement uses TRBV3-1 and TRBJ1-2; possibly TRBD1 for D (5 bases). The CDR3 length is 17 residues. The germline V and J ends were trimmed by 8 bases and 5 bases, with 27 bases remaining between them. CDR1 LGHDT and CDR2 YNNKEL come from the germline V gene (reference sequence). CDR3: CASSAPDGRMGRYGYTF. The DNA for the CDR3 is TGTGCCAGCTCGGCCCCGGATGGGAGGATGGGACGATATGGCTACACCTTC.

The chain links TRBV29-1 to TRBJ1-6; possibly TRBD1 for D (5 bases). The V end lost 6 bases, the J end lost 5 bases, and 14 bases lay between the germline ends. The CDR3 loop spans 14 amino acids. Germline CDR1 reads SQVTM; CDR2 reads ANQGSEA. The DNA of the CDR3 is TGCAGCGTAAAAAGGGACGGGGATAATTCACCCCTCCACTTT. It codes for CSVKRDGDNSPLHF.

In this sample, this clonotype turned up a few times. CDR3 protein: CASSYASPSVETQYF. CDR3 in DNA: TGTGCCAGCAGTTATGCGTCACCCAGCGTGGAGACCCAGTACTTC. The chain recombines TRBV6-2 or TRBV6-3 with TRBJ2-5, with D unresolved. Per the germline V gene, CDR1 is MNHEY and CDR2 is SVGEGT. The CDR3 length is 15 residues. Deletions cut 3 bases from V and 5 bases from J, with 16 bases between.

About this clonotype itself: Mismatch with germline at one junction end may stem from a read error. The rearrangement joins TRBV11-2 to TRBJ2-1, with 8 nucleotides matching TRBD2. Germline V gene lookup returns CDR1 SGHAT and CDR2 FQNNGV. This CDR3 is 15 amino acids long. The CDR3 reads CASSNGGASSNEQFF. Written as DNA, the CDR3 is TGCGCCAGCAGTAACGGGGGGGCCTCGAGCAATGAGCAGTTCTTC.

The rearrangement links TRBV4-3 to TRBJ2-7, with 7 bases lining up with TRBD1. CDR3 size: 19 residues. Germline values: CDR1 LGHNA, CDR2 YSLEER. The V gene end was trimmed by 4 bases and the J gene end by 4 bases; junction bases not matched to a gene: 22. The CDR3 region is CASSPTSFIGTEKVYEQYF. The CDR3 DNA sequence: TGCGCCAGCAGCCCCACAAGCTTTATCGGGACAGAAAAGGTTTACGAGCAGTACTTC.

There are many counts of this clonotype. V gene TRBV12-3 or TRBV12-4 combines with J gene TRBJ2-2; a possible D gene is TRBD2 (5 bases). The CDR3 totals 18 residues. Trimming pared 2 bases from V and 0 bases from J, leaving 16 bases between. The CDR3 region has the DNA TGTGCCAGCAGTTTATGGCTTAGGAGCGGACCGAACACCGGGGAGCTGTTTTTT. It specifies CASSLWLRSGPNTGELFF.

This clonotype was seen a handful of times. The rearrangement joins TRBV10-3 to TRBJ2-5; TRBD2 might be the D (6 bases). V lost 6 bases and J 2 bases, leaving 13 bases between the germline ends. This CDR3 comprises 14 residues. Germline values: CDR1 ENHRY, CDR2 SYGVKD. The CDR3 is CAIRAGTPQETQYF. The CDR3 DNA reads as TGTGCCATCAGAGCCGGGACTCCTCAAGAGACCCAGTACTTC.

This clonotype was detected ten times or more. A junction end diverges from the germline sequence, so it may reflect a read error. The chain couples TRBV9 to TRBJ2-5; 8 positions agree with TRBD2. The CDR3 consists of 15 residues. The germline V gene has CDR1 SGDLS and CDR2 YYNGEE. The CDR3, as DNA: TGTGCCAGTAGCGTAACTAGCGGAGCTCAAGAGACCCAGTACTTC. This codes for CASSVTSGAQETQYF. Combining the CDR3 with reference TRBV9 and TRBJ2-5 gives the whole variable domain DSGVTQTPKHLITATGQRVTLRCSPRSGDLSVYWYQQSLDQGLQFLIQYYNGEERAKGNILERFSAQQFPDLHSELNLSSLELGDSALYFCASSVTSGAQETQYFGPGTRLLVL.

This chain joins TRBV11-2 and TRBJ2-5; 8 nucleotides match TRBD1. Germline lookup yields CDR1 SGHAT and CDR2 FQNNGV. V lost 2 bases to trimming and J lost 1 base; unmatched junction nucleotides: 3. The CDR3 extends over 15 amino acids. CDR3 sequence: CASSLIQGAQETQYF. The CDR3 bases are TGTGCCAGCAGCTTAATCCAGGGGGCCCAAGAGACCCAGTACTTC.

This clonotype has just a few counts. The CDR3 DNA reads TGCGCCAGCAGCCAAAGAACAGGGACCACTGAAGCTTTCTTT. This sequence encodes CASSQRTGTTEAFF. The V gene is TRBV4-1, the J gene TRBJ1-1; D may be TRBD1 (6 bases). CDR3 length equals 14 residues. The V end was cut by 2 bases, the J end by 4 bases, with 11 bases between. Per the germline V gene, CDR1 is MGHRA and CDR2 is YSYEKL.